This T cell receptor (beta chain) was recorded in a study of memory CD4+ T cells and cytomegalovirus serostatus. General observations from the study: Median bootstrapped AUC for CMV status was around 0.96 originally, 0.9 to 0.93 US-trained. CD4+ memory repertoires contained 67 of 164 reported CMV TCRbeta sequences. Suggested: most of the CMV-linked TCR signature lies in CD4+ memory cells.

Single viable CD3+CD4+CD8-CD45RO+ cells were sorted as the memory CD4+ T cells. Original methodology: Out-of-frame sequences were removed, leaving a few million distinct TCRbeta sequences. TCRdb's table, derived via immunoSEQ multiplex PCR, lists solely in-frame clones and lacks some. V and J calls plus clone size are reproduced from that table; the DNA served to infer D and trimming. The profile shows around 33,000 clones, about 75% of them singletons. V was clipped by 1 base and J by 6 bases, with 13 bases between them. The germline V gene has CDR1 LGHNA and CDR2 YNFKEQ. CDR3 size: 14 residues. Regarding this clone: The antigen is unknown.

This TCR derives from an adult in good health and CMV-seronegative. Some clones in this sample may be carry-over from other donors' samples. The rearrangement uses TRBV4-2 and TRBJ2-7; D not resolved. The sequenced sample was memory CD4+ T cells from blood. The CDR3 region has the DNA TGTGCCAGCAGCCAAGGTGAGTCGCGCAGCGAGCAGTACTTC. This codes for CASSQGESRSEQYF.